What follows are 14 T cell receptor beta chains derived from one specimen sequenced in a study of breast tumors, draining lymph nodes, adjacent tissues. Axillary draining lymph nodes of breast cancer patients supplied the node samples. TCRdb passed the multiplex PCR reads through MiXCR, listing each CDR3 protein once. There are 270,000 or so distinct CDR3 sequences in the sample; 30% occur only once, and around 1% lies in the top ten. The source material was axillary lymph node tissue. These receptors were obtained from a female donor with breast cancer. Some clones in this sample may be carry-over from other donors' samples.

With respect to this clonotype: This sequence may be a read error, since a much larger clone differs from it by one base. No conserved phenylalanine or tryptophan is present at the end of the CDR3, so a read error is the likely explanation. The chain employs TRBV7-3 and TRBJ2-1; tentative D call: TRBD1 (5 bases). Trimming stripped 6 bases from V and 0 bases from J, with 6 bases between. This CDR3 region has 13 residues. Germline assignment: CDR1 SGHTA and CDR2 FQGTGA. The CDR3 nucleotides read TGTGCCAGCAGAACAGGCTCCTACAATGAGCAGTTCCTC. This translates into CASRTGSYNEQFL.

This clonotype occurred many times. The chain uses TRBV30 and TRBJ2-7; 7 bases line up with TRBD1. Trimming cost V 6 bases and J 0 bases; bases outside gene matches: 5. Germline CDR1 and CDR2: GTSNPN and SVGIG (reference sequence). The CDR3 covers 13 residues. The CDR3, as DNA: TGTGCCTGCAACAGGGGCCCCTCCTACGAGCAGTACTTC. Its protein is CACNRGPSYEQYF.

This clonotype was counted many times. This sequence joins TRBV19 and TRBJ2-2, with 8 nucleotides matching TRBD2. J lost 0 bases, V lost 7 bases, and 10 bases had no gene match. The CDR3 consists of 17 residues. CDR1 and CDR2 from the germline V gene are LNHDA and SQIVND (reference sequence). DNA of the CDR3: TGTGCCAGTAAGGTCCGGGGGGGAGGGACGAACACCGGGGAGCTGTTTTTT. It specifies CASKVRGGGTNTGELFF.

This clonotype was detected ten times or more. The chain combines TRBV13 with TRBJ2-7; TRBD2 matches 8 bases. J gave up 2 bases and V 5 bases, and 20 bases lay outside the gene matches. Germline values: CDR1 PRHDT, CDR2 FYEKMQ (reference sequence). This CDR3 contains 19 residues. CDR3 sequence: CASSPRNLGGSGGPYEQYF. CDR3 nucleotides: TGTGCCAGCAGCCCTAGAAACCTCGGGGGGTCGGGAGGGCCCTACGAGCAGTACTTC.

The chain links TRBV19 to TRBJ1-1; D unclear. V was clipped by 0 bases and J by 9 bases, with 8 bases between them. Germline V gene lookup returns CDR1 LNHDA and CDR2 SQIVND (reference sequence). The CDR3 consists of 12 residues. This CDR3 reads CASSIDGPQAFF. DNA for the CDR3: TGTGCCAGTAGTATAGATGGACCCCAAGCTTTCTTT.

Many counts were recorded for this clonotype. The V call is TRBV5-1, the J call TRBJ1-6; 7 positions agree with TRBD1. The CDR3 runs 15 residues. J lost 5 bases, V lost 2 bases, and 4 bases had no gene match. Germline CDR1 is SGHRS and CDR2 is YFSETQ. This CDR3 reads CASSLRTGDNSPLHF. The CDR3 DNA reads TGCGCCAGCAGCTTAAGGACAGGAGATAATTCACCCCTCCACTTT.

This clonotype was detected ten times or more. The rearrangement joins TRBV12-5 to TRBJ2-2, with D tentatively TRBD1 (5 bases). Trimming took off 6 bases at V and 3 bases at J, with 5 bases between the two ends. This CDR3 region has 12 residues. Germline V gene data show CDR1 as LGHNT and CDR2 as FRNRAP. In DNA, the CDR3 is TGTGCTAGTGGCAGGGACACCGGGGAGCTGTTTTTT. This translates into CASGRDTGELFF.

V gene TRBV5-6 combines with J gene TRBJ2-2; the D is unclear. The CDR3 runs to 12 residues. V lost 9 bases to trimming and J lost 8 bases, with 14 bases between them. CDR1 and CDR2 from the germline V gene are SGHDT and YYEEEE. The CDR3, as DNA: TGTGCCACCAGACGGTTGGCAGGGGAGCTGTTTTTT. It is translated as CATRRLAGELFF.

At least ten counts were recorded for this clonotype. The rearrangement joins TRBV19 to TRBJ1-5; 10 bases fit TRBD1. Per germline, CDR1 LNHDA and CDR2 SQIVND (reference sequence). The CDR3 loop spans 16 amino acids. V lost 3 bases to trimming and J lost 6 bases; unmatched junction nucleotides: 8. CDR3: CASSILGQGRSQPQHF. Written as DNA, the CDR3 is TGTGCCAGTAGTATTCTGGGACAGGGGCGAAGTCAGCCCCAGCATTTT.

There are many counts of this clonotype. The CDR3 is CASTRSWTGLAGRTDTQYF. The CDR3 coding sequence is TGTGCCAGCACTCGAAGCTGGACGGGGCTAGCGGGAAGAACAGATACGCAGTATTTT. The J gene is TRBJ2-3, the V gene TRBV2; 9 positions agree with TRBD2. Germline CDR1 is SNHLY and CDR2 is FYNNEI. V was clipped by 7 bases and J by 3 bases; unmatched bases: 20. The CDR3 has 19 residues.

The genes are TRBV29-1 and TRBJ2-3; D uncertain. V was shortened by 6 bases and J by 0 bases, with 13 bases between the two germline ends. There are 14 residues in the CDR3. Germline CDR1 reads SQVTM; CDR2 reads ANQGSEA. CDR3 nucleotides: TGCAGCGTGAACGGGCTGCCAAGCACAGATACGCAGTATTTT. Translating gives CSVNGLPSTDTQYF.

This clonotype was recorded only once. This may be a read error: a much more frequent sequence differs by one nucleotide. This rearrangement joins TRBV30 to TRBJ2-1, with D unresolved. The CDR3 totals 11 residues. The V gene's germline CDR1 is GTSNPN and CDR2 SVGIG (reference sequence). CDR3 residues: CTWSHVNEQFF. Written as DNA, the CDR3 is TGTACCTGGAGTCATGTAAATGAGCAGTTCTTC. Together with reference TRBV30 and TRBJ2-1, the CDR3 gives the full variable domain: SQTIHQWPATLVQPVGSPLSLECTVEGTSNPNLYWYRQAAGRGLQLLFYSVGIGQISSEVPQNLSASRPQDRQFILSSKKLLLSDSGFYLCTWSHVNEQFFGPGTRLTVL.

This clonotype was recorded at least ten times. This sequence joins TRBV5-1 and TRBJ2-7; 7 bases agree with TRBD2. V trimming: 0 bases; J trimming: 2 bases; junction bases outside the gene matches: 5. CDR3 size: 15 residues. Germline assignment: CDR1 SGHRS and CDR2 YFSETQ. CDR3 sequence reads: CASSLDLAGAYEQYF. The CDR3 DNA reads TGCGCCAGCAGCTTGGATCTGGCGGGGGCCTACGAGCAGTACTTC.

This clonotype was found a few times. This sequence joins TRBV19 and TRBJ2-1; 9 bases are shared with TRBD2. Germline V gives CDR1 LNHDA, CDR2 SQIVND (reference sequence). The CDR3 runs 15 residues. V gave up 6 bases and J gave up 9 bases; unmatched junction bases: 12. The CDR3 reads CASRNSGSYPTEQFF. CDR3 nucleotide sequence: TGTGCCAGTAGAAATAGCGGGAGTTACCCCACTGAGCAGTTCTTC.